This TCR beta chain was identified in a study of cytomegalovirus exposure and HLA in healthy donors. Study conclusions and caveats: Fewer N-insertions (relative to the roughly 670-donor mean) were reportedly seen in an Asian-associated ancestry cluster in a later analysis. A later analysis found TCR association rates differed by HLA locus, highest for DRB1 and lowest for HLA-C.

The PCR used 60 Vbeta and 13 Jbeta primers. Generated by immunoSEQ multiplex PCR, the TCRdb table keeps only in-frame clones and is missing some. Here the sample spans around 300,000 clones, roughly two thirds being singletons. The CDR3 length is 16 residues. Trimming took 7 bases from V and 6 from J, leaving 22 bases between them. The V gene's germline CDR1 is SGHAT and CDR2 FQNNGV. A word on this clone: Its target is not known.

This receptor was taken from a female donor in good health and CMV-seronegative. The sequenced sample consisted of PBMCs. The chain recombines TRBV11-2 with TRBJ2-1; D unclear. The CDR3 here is CASTPRVGDPFNEQFF. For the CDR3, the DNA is TGTGCCAGCACCCCTAGAGTAGGAGACCCCTTCAATGAGCAGTTCTTC.